The 22 T cell receptor beta chains below all came from one sample that was sequenced in a study of shared clonotypes between healthy human individuals. CD45RO-negative, CCR7-selected cells formed the naive CD8 fraction, which excluded terminally differentiated effector memory CD45RA+ cells. Sequencing was performed with immunoSEQ multiplex PCR; in TCRdb, only in-frame clones are kept and a portion is missing. This sample has about 820,000 clones, with nearly 95% found just once. Specimen: naive CD8+ T cells sorted from blood. The receptor source for this set is a man aged 25 to 40 in good health.

The chain uses TRBV19 and TRBJ2-1; D not resolved. Germline V gene lookup returns CDR1 LNHDA and CDR2 SQIVND (reference sequence). The CDR3 runs to 13 residues. Trimming took off 3 bases at V and 5 bases at J, with 8 bases between the two ends. CDR3 DNA sequence: TGTGCCAGTAGTATTCTCAAGCACAATGAGCAGTTCTTC. It encodes CASSILKHNEQFF. The full variable domain, in which reference TRBV19 and TRBJ2-1 provide the parts outside the CDR3, is DGGITQSPKYLFRKEGQNVTLSCEQNLNHDAMYWYRQDPGQGLRLIYYSQIVNDFQKGDIAEGYSVSREKKESFPLTVTSAQKNPTAFYLCASSILKHNEQFFGPGTRLTVL.

The chain couples TRBV7-2 to TRBJ1-5; no definite D call. CDR1 and CDR2 from the germline V gene are SGHTA and FQGNSA. The CDR3 loop spans 14 amino acids. Trimming stripped 2 bases from V and 4 bases from J, with 9 bases between. The CDR3 sequence: CASSLSERNQPQHF. The CDR3 DNA reads TGTGCCAGCAGCTTATCAGAAAGGAATCAGCCCCAGCATTTT.

V gene TRBV5-1 combines with J gene TRBJ2-7, with D perhaps matching TRBD2 (6 bases). The germline V and J ends were trimmed by 3 bases and 6 bases, with 19 bases remaining between them. Germline-derived CDR1 and CDR2 are SGHRS and YFSETQ. The CDR3 length is 15 residues. The CDR3 here is CASSWARDLVREQYF. CDR3 in DNA: TGCGCCAGCAGCTGGGCCCGGGACTTGGTCCGCGAGCAGTACTTC.

This chain joins TRBV19 and TRBJ1-3; possibly TRBD1 for D (5 bases). V was cut by 3 bases and J by 11 bases, with 17 bases left in between. Per germline, CDR1 LNHDA and CDR2 SQIVND (reference sequence). The CDR3 sequence is 14 residues long. Here the CDR3 reads CASSIGTAGGAIYF. The CDR3 DNA follows: TGTGCCAGTAGTATTGGGACGGCGGGCGGCGCCATATATTTT.

This chain links TRBV6-1 with TRBJ1-5; tentatively, D is TRBD1 (6 bases). Trimming shortened V by 3 bases and J by 1 base, and 10 bases separated the two germline ends. Germline loops: CDR1 MNHNS, CDR2 SASEGT. The CDR3 is made up of 15 amino acids. DNA of the CDR3: TGTGCCAGCAGTGAGTGGGACAAGAGCAATCAGCCCCAGCATTTT. Translated: CASSEWDKSNQPQHF.

The V and J genes are TRBV11-3 and TRBJ2-2; D is perhaps TRBD1 or TRBD2 (5 bases each). The germline CDR1 and CDR2 sequences are SGHNT and YENEEA. With 5 bases removed from V and 4 bases from J, the gap between germline ends came to 14 bases. The CDR3 totals 15 residues. The DNA for the CDR3 is TGTGCCAGCAGCCCCTCGTGGGGGTTCACCGGGGAGCTGTTTTTT. This translates into CASSPSWGFTGELFF.

J is TRBJ2-7 and V is TRBV5-1; D is ambiguous. CDR3 length: 13 residues. Germline V gene lookup returns CDR1 SGHRS and CDR2 YFSETQ. Deletions cut 1 base from V and 6 bases from J, with 11 bases between. The CDR3 sequence: CASSLISLFEQYF. The CDR3 DNA reads as TGCGCCAGCAGCTTGATTTCTCTTTTCGAGCAGTACTTC. The variable domain in full, completed from reference TRBV5-1 and TRBJ2-7, reads KAGVTQTPRYLIKTRGQQVTLSCSPISGHRSVSWYQQTPGQGLQFLFEYFSETQRNKGNFPGRFSGRQFSNSRSEMNVSTLELGDSALYLCASSLISLFEQYFGPGTRLTVT.

This rearrangement joins TRBV19 to TRBJ2-2; the match to TRBD1 covers 7 bases. CDR3 size: 14 residues. Germline values: CDR1 LNHDA, CDR2 SQIVND (reference sequence). The trim removed 5 bases at V and 4 bases at J, leaving 4 bases unmatched. CDR3 amino acids: CASSRPGGTGELFF. Here the CDR3 DNA reads TGTGCCAGTAGTCGTCCAGGGGGCACCGGGGAGCTGTTTTTT. The complete variable domain, with remaining parts taken from reference TRBV19 and TRBJ2-2, reads DGGITQSPKYLFRKEGQNVTLSCEQNLNHDAMYWYRQDPGQGLRLIYYSQIVNDFQKGDIAEGYSVSREKKESFPLTVTSAQKNPTAFYLCASSRPGGTGELFFGEGSRLTVL.

This chain links TRBV5-6 with TRBJ1-1; no firm D call. CDR3 length: 15 amino acids. Germline lookup yields CDR1 SGHDT and CDR2 YYEEEE. V was pared by 2 bases and J by 8 bases, with 19 bases between. CDR3 in DNA: TGTGCCAGCAGCTTCCTGGCCGGAGAGCTGAGCGAAGCTTTCTTT. This sequence encodes CASSFLAGELSEAFF.

This clone was detected once. This rearrangement joins TRBV11-2 to TRBJ1-4; D unresolved. The CDR3 runs to 15 residues. Looked up from germline, CDR1 is SGHAT and CDR2 is FQNNGV. Trimming cost V 1 base and J 0 bases, with 6 bases left between them. The CDR3 DNA reads as TGTGCCAGCAGCTTAGGTCCTGCAACTAATGAAAAACTGTTTTTT. Protein: CASSLGPATNEKLFF.

V usage is TRBV28 and J usage is TRBJ2-7; 10 nucleotides line up with TRBD2. Germline trimming cut 2 bases from V and 4 bases from J; bases unmatched to any gene: 5. The CDR3 has 15 amino acids. CDR1 is MDHEN and CDR2 is SYDVKM in the germline V gene. This CDR3 reads CASSLLSSGSYEQYF. The DNA of the CDR3 is TGTGCCAGCAGTTTACTGTCTAGCGGGAGTTACGAGCAGTACTTC.

The chain links TRBV2 to TRBJ1-2; 11 positions match TRBD1. Germline CDR1 and CDR2: SNHLY and FYNNEI. V was clipped by 6 bases and J by 0 bases; unmatched bases: 15. The CDR3 extends over 19 amino acids. In nucleotides, the CDR3 is TGTGCCAGCAGCACTGCGGGACAGGGGGATGAGTCAGCTAACTATGGCTACACCTTC. Its protein is CASSTAGQGDESANYGYTF.

This chain links TRBV7-9 with TRBJ1-2; D call uncertain. V lost 7 bases, J lost 6 bases, and 12 bases lay in between. CDR1 is SEHNR and CDR2 is FQNEAQ in the germline V gene (reference sequence). This CDR3 spans 12 amino acids. The CDR3 region has the DNA TGTGCCAGCACACCCGCGGTTGATGGCTACACCTTC. Translating it yields CASTPAVDGYTF.

The chain links TRBV27 to TRBJ2-1; 7 nucleotides line up with TRBD2. The V and J ends lost 7 bases and 4 bases, in that order; junction bases with no gene match: 7. CDR1 and CDR2 (germline): MNHEY, SMNVEV (reference sequence). The CDR3 length is 14 residues. The CDR3 spells CASISGGIYNEQFF. CDR3 coding DNA: TGTGCCAGCATATCCGGGGGGATTTACAATGAGCAGTTCTTC.

This sequence joins TRBV5-1 and TRBJ2-7; maybe TRBD2 (5 bases). V lost 2 bases and J lost 5, with 20 bases in between. Germline-derived CDR1 and CDR2 are SGHRS and YFSETQ. The length of the CDR3 is 16 residues. The CDR3 loop reads CASSFLSRPRVDEQYF. The CDR3 nucleotides read TGCGCCAGCAGCTTTTTGTCTCGGCCGCGGGTCGACGAGCAGTACTTC.

The CDR3 DNA reads TGTGCCAGCAGTCTTAATAGCGGGAGGGCCCTCAATGAGCAGTTCTTC. The encoded protein is CASSLNSGRALNEQFF. The chain recombines TRBV7-7 with TRBJ2-1; 11 nucleotides line up with TRBD2. This CDR3 region has 16 residues. V lost 6 bases to trimming and J lost 6 bases; unmatched junction nucleotides: 10. Germline V gene data show CDR1 as SSHAT and CDR2 as FNYEAQ (reference sequence).

The rearrangement uses TRBV2 and TRBJ1-5; a weak D match, TRBD1 (6 bases). This CDR3 spans 14 amino acids. In germline, CDR1 is SNHLY, CDR2 FYNNEI. Trimming stripped 6 bases from V and 6 bases from J, with 15 bases between. The CDR3 bases are TGTGCCAGCAGGGCCGCCAGGGGTGCTCAGCCCCAGCATTTT. Its translation is CASRAARGAQPQHF.

The chain combines TRBV5-6 with TRBJ2-7; 10 nucleotides match TRBD1. This CDR3 spans 13 amino acids. V dropped 8 bases and J dropped 5; count of bases not matched to a gene: 7. From germline, CDR1 is SGHDT and CDR2 YYEEEE. In DNA form, the CDR3 reads TGTGCCAGGATACCGGGACAGGGGAACGAGCAGTACTTC. It is translated as CARIPGQGNEQYF.

V usage is TRBV11-2 and J usage is TRBJ2-1, with 9 bases that match TRBD1. The CDR3 loop spans 15 amino acids. CDR1 is SGHAT and CDR2 is FQNNGV in the germline V gene. With 5 bases clipped from V and 8 bases from J, the junction kept 10 bases outside the gene matches. The CDR3, as DNA: TGTGCCAGCAGCACCCAGGGACAGGGAGACCATGAGCAGTTCTTC. Its protein is CASSTQGQGDHEQFF.

In DNA, the CDR3 is TGTGCCAGCAGCTCGAGGAGCGGGAGTGTTCTTGGGCAGTACTTC. This gives the protein CASSSRSGSVLGQYF. The chain combines TRBV4-2 with TRBJ2-7, with 8 bases matching TRBD2. Germline CDR1 reads LGHNA; CDR2 reads YNFKEQ. Trimming took 5 bases from V and 9 from J; bases not matched to a gene: 15. The CDR3 extends over 15 amino acids.

The chain carries TRBV28 and TRBJ1-5; no clear D. With 3 bases removed from V and 0 bases from J, the gap between germline ends came to 12 bases. The length of the CDR3 is 16 residues. Germline assignment: CDR1 MDHEN and CDR2 SYDVKM. Here the CDR3 DNA reads TGTGCCAGCAGTTTTTTGGACGGGTATAGCAATCAGCCCCAGCATTTT. It is translated as CASSFLDGYSNQPQHF.

The rearrangement uses TRBV10-3 and TRBJ2-7; weak D call: TRBD1 (6 bases). CDR1 and CDR2 (germline): ENHRY, SYGVKD. V lost 6 bases and J 2 bases, leaving 17 bases between the germline ends. This CDR3 spans 15 amino acids. CDR3 in amino acids: CAIRPDSSKPYEQYF. The CDR3, as DNA: TGTGCCATCAGGCCGGACAGCTCGAAACCCTACGAGCAGTACTTC.